This T cell receptor beta chain was documented in a study of cytomegalovirus exposure and HLA in healthy donors listed by TCRdb under 2017. For the study in its entirety: A later analysis indicated that the 120 or so validation repertoires were generated on the platform also employed for the 666 repertoires of the first cohort. The study aimed to test whether signatures of past pathogen exposure could be identified by cataloging public T cell receptors. Besides the first cohort of 666 subjects, a separate validation cohort made up of 120 different subjects was used. To predict cytomegalovirus infection status, the study combined high-throughput TCR immunosequencing, statistical association of individual TCRs with disease status, and machine learning. Results the study describes overall, beyond this receptor: In vitro tests confirmed that a few of the cytomegalovirus-associated TCR beta chains recognize cytomegalovirus antigens. All 120 or so repertoires were used to score co-occurrence in the validation cohort in a later analysis, because that analysis had no HLA typing for the cohort. According to the authors, the approach could potentially be generalized to other disease states and immunological phenotypes. Most TCR sequences were observed very rarely across donors, whereas some public TCRs were present in many individuals. A later analysis found that TCRs clustered in the first cohort also tended to co-occur in the roughly 120 validation repertoires, with 94% of cluster scores above 0. The study gave a list of some 150 TCR beta chains associated with cytomegalovirus. In both the original and validation cohorts, the classifier was reported to diagnose cytomegalovirus status with high specificity and sensitivity.

In regard to this clone: Its antigen specificity is not known. Per-nucleotide qualities are absent, and no much larger clonotype sits a single base away.

The method behind the library was the immunoSEQ multiplex PCR assay. The published analysis was carried out like this. A statistical classification framework was developed to diagnose cytomegalovirus status using the catalog of TCR beta chain sequences. Not all clones reach the TCRdb copy of this immuneACCESS table, which keeps in-frame sequences only. Checked studies attribute under half of the gap to unresolved V genes and leave the rest unexplained. V, J and clone size are taken as reported in that table, and D and trimming were inferred from the DNA itself. This sample gives roughly 180,000 clones in total; approximately 86% of them show up just once. Of the sample, roughly 7% falls within the top ten clones. The donors were included in the validation cohort of roughly 120 subjects, a group kept apart from the roughly 690-subject first cohort. CDR1 and CDR2 were assigned from the germline V gene as SGHDN and FVKESK. At the junction V is shortened by 3 bases and J by 4 bases; bases outside the gene matches: 10. Taken from cysteine to phenylalanine, the CDR3 has 16 residues. Just the 48-base CDR3 DNA is kept, in frame starting at base 1.

This receptor chain uses TRBV14 and TRBJ1-2; the central 8 bases match TRBD1. The sequence was obtained from a man aged 25-40 years in good health and CMV-seropositive. Sequenced input: PBMCs. The CDR3 protein: CASSQTGQGKAYGYTF. The sequenced DNA: TGTGCCAGCAGCCAGACCGGACAGGGAAAAGCCTATGGCTACACCTTC.